Shown below are 3 T cell receptor beta chains from a single sample sequenced in a study of glioma-infiltrating T cells after dendritic cell vaccination. The time point is: after dendritic cell vaccination, including at tumor progression/relapse. Sequenced by immunoSEQ multiplex PCR; TCRdb stores in-frame clones only, minus some. This repertoire shows roughly 60,000 clones, approximately 86% found once; its top ten account for approximately 10%. The sample was blood, taken after dendritic cell vaccination. The receptor set was obtained from a human donor with glioblastoma.

The V and J genes are TRBV29-1 and TRBJ2-6, with TRBD1 as a possible D gene (5 bases). The germline gives CDR1 SQVTM, CDR2 ANQGSEA. This CDR3 has 16 residues. Between the trimmed V and J ends, which lost 7 bases and 0 bases, there was a span of 16 bases. The CDR3 DNA follows: TGCAGCGCTAGGATAGGGGCGAGCTCTGGGGCCAACGTCCTGACTTTC. It yields the protein CSARIGASSGANVLTF.

The chain employs TRBV12-5 and TRBJ2-7, with D possibly TRBD1 on 6 matching bases. CDR3 length equals 15 residues. CDR1 LGHNT and CDR2 FRNRAP come from the germline V gene. V gave up 5 bases and J gave up 1 base, with 15 bases separating them. CDR3 residues: CASGTGAQGSYEQYF. The CDR3 bases are TGTGCTAGTGGTACTGGTGCCCAGGGGTCCTACGAGCAGTACTTC.

This clone appeared once. This rearrangement joins TRBV5-1 to TRBJ2-5, with 9 bases matching TRBD2. V lost 0 bases, J lost 5 bases, and 8 bases stayed unmatched. Germline CDR1 SGHRS, CDR2 YFSETQ. This CDR3 region has 16 residues. For the CDR3, the DNA is TGCGCCAGCAGCTTGGCCCAGCGGGGGGTCAGGGAGACCCAGTACTTC. Its translation is CASSLAQRGVRETQYF.